A single sample is the source of the 10 T cell receptor beta chains below, sequenced in a study of blood T cells in healthy people across ages. Together with a sample-barcoded 5' primer, a J-beta primer mix was included in a second PCR lasting roughly 6 to 12 cycles. TCRdb independently ran MiXCR on the 5' RACE reads; one entry per CDR3 protein. The sample contains hundreds of thousands of distinct CDR3 sequences, around 21% of which appear only once. The sequenced sample consisted of blood. Receptor source: a man in his sixties or seventies in good health.

V usage is TRBV4-1 and J usage is TRBJ2-3; 16 bases map to TRBD2. Germline trimming cut 0 bases from V and 2 bases from J; bases unmatched to any gene: 8. The germline gives CDR1 MGHRA, CDR2 YSYEKL. CDR3 size: 20 residues. CDR3 amino acids: CASSQERAGLAGGTTDTQYF. The DNA for the CDR3 is TGCGCCAGCAGCCAAGAACGAGCGGGACTAGCGGGAGGGACCACAGATACGCAGTATTTT.

This clonotype was seen a handful of times. Written as DNA, the CDR3 is TGTGCCAGCAGTTACGAGGGCAGGATACAAGAGACCCAGTACTTC. Protein product: CASSYEGRIQETQYF. This chain uses TRBV6-2 or TRBV6-3 with TRBJ2-5; D might be TRBD2 (5 bases). CDR1 is MNHEY and CDR2 is SVGEGT in the germline V gene. The V and J ends lost 2 bases and 2 bases respectively, with 12 bases between them. The CDR3 sequence is 15 residues long.

This clonotype was picked up a small number of times. This rearrangement joins TRBV7-9 to TRBJ2-5; D ambiguous. CDR1 is SEHNR, CDR2 FQNEAQ, per germline (reference sequence). Trimming took off 0 bases at V and 2 bases at J, with 7 bases between the two ends. The CDR3 spans 14 residues. For the CDR3, the DNA is TGTGCCAGCAGCTTAGCTGTGGGGCAAGAGACCCAGTACTTC. It codes for CASSLAVGQETQYF. Full variable domain (outside the CDR3, taken from reference TRBV7-9 and TRBJ2-5): DTGVSQNPRHKITKRGQNVTFRCDPISEHNRLYWYRQTLGQGPEFLTYFQNEAQLEKSRLLSDRFSAERPKGSFSTLEIQRTEQGDSAMYLCASSLAVGQETQYFGPGTRLLVL.

The genes are TRBV18 and TRBJ1-6; TRBD1 matches 8 bases. Unmatched junction bases numbered 6, after V lost 3 bases and J lost 5 bases. This CDR3 comprises 16 residues. Germline CDR1 and CDR2: KGHSH and LQKENI. The CDR3 DNA sequence: TGTGCCAGCTCACCCGGACAGGGCCACAATAATTCACCCCTCCACTTT. Translated: CASSPGQGHNNSPLHF.

This chain links TRBV20-1 with TRBJ2-7; D possibly corresponds to TRBD2 (6 bases). Germline assignment: CDR1 DFQATT and CDR2 SNEGSKA (reference sequence). CDR3 length: 13 residues. Trimming left V 6 bases short and J 5 bases short, with 17 bases between. CDR3 bases: TGCAGTGCCGATTTGCGGGGTGTAGACGAGCAGTACTTC. It translates to CSADLRGVDEQYF.

The V call is TRBV20-1, the J call TRBJ1-5; D is perhaps TRBD1 (5 bases). V lost 4 bases, J lost 2 bases, and 12 bases lay in between. Germline V lookup: CDR1 DFQATT, CDR2 SNEGSKA (reference sequence). This CDR3 has 14 amino acids. CDR3 nucleotide sequence: TGCAGTGCTATGGACCCGGGGGGCAATCAGCCCCAGCATTTT. This codes for CSAMDPGGNQPQHF.

J is TRBJ2-2 and V is TRBV21-1; no DNA check was done on the table's D call, TRBD1. TRBV21-1 is listed as a pseudogene. This CDR3 spans 17 amino acids. CDR3 sequence: CASSCRRGDPNTGELFF. For the CDR3, the DNA is TGTGCCAGCAGCTGCCGTCGGGGGGACCCCAACACCGGGGAGCTGTTTTTT.

Ten or more counts support this clonotype. The chain recombines TRBV4-2 with TRBJ2-3; possibly TRBD2 for D (6 bases). V was shortened by 3 bases and J by 5 bases, with 15 bases between the two germline ends. This CDR3 has 15 amino acids. Germline V gives CDR1 LGHNA, CDR2 YNFKEQ. CDR3 bases: TGTGCCAGCAGCCAGGATAGCGGCAGAGGAGATACGCAGTATTTT. Translating gives CASSQDSGRGDTQYF.

V is TRBV7-9 and J is TRBJ1-1; D uncertain. This CDR3 spans 14 amino acids. Germline CDR1 and CDR2: SEHNR and FQNEAQ (reference sequence). V shed 4 bases and J shed 0 bases, with 9 bases lying between them. CDR3 nucleotide sequence: TGTGCCAGCAGCTCCGGGCAAATGAACACTGAAGCTTTCTTT. Protein: CASSSGQMNTEAFF.

The chain recombines TRBV10-1 with TRBJ2-7; TRBD1 matches at 8 bases. This CDR3 contains 17 residues. V lost 2 bases, J lost 0 bases, and 9 bases stayed unmatched. In germline, CDR1 is WNHNN, CDR2 SYGVQD (reference sequence). The CDR3 nucleotides read TGCGCCAGCAGTGAGAAGACAGGGGTGAATTGCTCCTACGAGCAGTACTTC. Translation gives CASSEKTGVNCSYEQYF.